These 22 T cell receptor beta chains share one sample of origin, sequenced in a study of blood T cell repertoires in COVID-19. TCRdb keeps only in-frame clones here, not all; method: immunoSEQ multiplex PCR. The top ten hold approximately 2% of the sample, which has about 480,000 clones, roughly 90% seen once. Sequenced material: PBMCs or T cells enriched from blood (not recorded which). These receptors originate from a woman aged 40 to 50 who had recovered from COVID-19.

The rearrangement joins TRBV4-3 to TRBJ1-2; no definite D call. V gave up 1 base and J gave up 4 bases, with 13 bases separating them. Germline CDR1 reads LGHNA; CDR2 reads YSLEER. The CDR3 has 15 amino acids. CDR3 protein: CASSQAREWGYGYTF. In DNA form, the CDR3 reads TGCGCCAGCAGCCAAGCTCGGGAGTGGGGCTATGGCTACACCTTC.

This clone has only one observation. The chain uses TRBV6-5 and TRBJ2-7; D not resolved. In germline, CDR1 is MNHEY, CDR2 SVGAGI. This CDR3 contains 14 residues. V was shortened by 6 bases and J by 3 bases, with 15 bases between the two germline ends. The CDR3 here is CASRPTPYSYEQYF. The CDR3 nucleotides are TGTGCCAGCAGACCCACCCCTTACAGCTACGAGCAGTACTTC.

This chain uses TRBV6-5 with TRBJ2-7; tentative D call: TRBD2 (6 bases). V lost 0 bases, J lost 3 bases, and 12 bases lay in between. Germline CDR1 reads MNHEY; CDR2 reads SVGAGI. The CDR3 totals 15 residues. The CDR3 loop reads CASSYSWQGLYEQYF. For the CDR3, the DNA is TGTGCCAGCAGTTACTCGTGGCAGGGACTCTACGAGCAGTACTTC.

This sequence joins TRBV10-2 and TRBJ2-5; D is uncertain. The V end was cut by 0 bases, the J end by 5 bases, with 4 bases between. There are 12 residues in the CDR3. Germline CDR1 and CDR2: WSHSY and SAAADI. CDR3 DNA sequence: TGCGCCAGCAGTGAGTCGAGGGAGACCCAGTACTTC. Translating gives CASSESRETQYF.

This clone occurred once. The V gene is TRBV4-1, the J gene TRBJ2-7; weak D call: TRBD1 (6 bases). From germline, CDR1 is MGHRA and CDR2 YSYEKL. This CDR3 has 15 amino acids. V was clipped by 0 bases and J by 0 bases, with 9 bases between them. The CDR3 loop reads CASSQEYRDSYEQYF. DNA of the CDR3: TGCGCCAGCAGCCAAGAATACAGGGACTCCTACGAGCAGTACTTC.

The rearrangement uses TRBV5-1 and TRBJ2-2; perhaps TRBD1 as D (5 bases). Germline values: CDR1 SGHRS, CDR2 YFSETQ. This CDR3 is built from 13 residues. V was shortened by 0 bases and J by 8 bases, with 8 bases between the two germline ends. CDR3 nucleotides: TGCGCCAGCAGCTTGGAAGGGGCGGGGGAGCTGTTTTTT. Protein: CASSLEGAGELFF.

This clone has a single count. V gene TRBV7-2 combines with J gene TRBJ2-2; D is unclear. The V gene's germline CDR1 is SGHTA and CDR2 FQGNSA. Trimming shortened V by 1 base and J by 3 bases, and 6 bases separated the two germline ends. The CDR3 consists of 14 residues. The CDR3 here is CASSLDMYTGELFF. The CDR3 nucleotides read TGTGCCAGCAGCTTAGACATGTACACCGGGGAGCTGTTTTTT.

This clone was observed a single time. This sequence joins TRBV5-1 and TRBJ1-1; D unclear. Germline CDR1 and CDR2: SGHRS and YFSETQ. The CDR3 consists of 15 residues. Trimming left V 0 bases short and J 3 bases short, with 12 bases between. The CDR3 nucleotides are TGCGCCAGCAGCTTGGTCAGTGCGGTTGACACTGAAGCTTTCTTT. It specifies CASSLVSAVDTEAFF.

This clone has a handful of counts. The chain employs TRBV6-2 or TRBV6-3 and TRBJ2-1; D is unresolved. Germline V lookup: CDR1 MNHEY, CDR2 SVGEGT. V lost 0 bases and J lost 5, with 8 bases in between. The CDR3 loop spans 14 amino acids. Written as DNA, the CDR3 is TGTGCCAGCAGTTACTCCGGGTCTAACAATGAGCAGTTCTTC. Protein product: CASSYSGSNNEQFF.

A note on this clone: Other DNA sequences from this sample encode an identical CDR3 as well. V and J are TRBV29-1 and TRBJ1-1, with D maybe TRBD1 (5 bases). The CDR3 is 14 residues long. Between the trimmed V and J ends, which lost 6 bases and 1 base, there was a span of 15 bases. Per the germline V gene, CDR1 is SQVTM and CDR2 is ANQGSEA. CDR3 sequence: CSVRTLTGNTEAFF. CDR3 in DNA: TGCAGCGTCCGGACATTGACGGGGAACACTGAAGCTTTCTTT.

This clone was seen only a few times. The CDR3 DNA is TGTGCCAGCAGCCTTATTGGAAACACCATATATTTT. This gives the protein CASSLIGNTIYF. The rearrangement joins TRBV6-2 or TRBV6-3 to TRBJ1-3; D gene unclear. The V end was cut by 6 bases, the J end by 3 bases, with 6 bases between. This CDR3 region has 12 residues. The germline V gene encodes CDR1 MNHEY and CDR2 SVGEGT.

CDR3 sequence (DNA): TGTGCCAGCTCACAGACCGGGACAGCTAATGAAAAACTGTTTTTT. Encoded protein: CASSQTGTANEKLFF. The chain is built from TRBV18 and TRBJ1-4; 7 nucleotides agree with TRBD1. The V and J ends lost 4 bases and 3 bases, in that order; junction bases with no gene match: 5. This CDR3 has 15 residues. Per germline, CDR1 KGHSH and CDR2 LQKENI.

The chain couples TRBV5-3 to TRBJ2-1; 8 nucleotides agree with TRBD2. TRBV5-3 qualifies as an ORF whose function is uncertain. The junction had 17 bases not matched to a gene; V was cut back by 4 bases and J by 2 bases. The CDR3 loop spans 19 amino acids. The CDR3 here is CARSIQGRTSISPYNEQFF. The DNA for the CDR3 is TGTGCCAGAAGCATTCAAGGGAGGACTAGCATTTCCCCCTACAATGAGCAGTTCTTC.

The V gene is TRBV7-2, the J gene TRBJ2-5; weak D call: TRBD2 (6 bases). Germline lookup yields CDR1 SGHTA and CDR2 FQGNSA. V lost 3 bases, J lost 5 bases, and 13 bases lay in between. The CDR3 sequence is 14 residues long. In DNA form, the CDR3 reads TGTGCCAGCAGCTTTTTCGCGGGATCGGAGACCCAGTACTTC. This codes for CASSFFAGSETQYF.

This chain uses TRBV3-1 (or the pseudogene TRBV3-2) with TRBJ1-3; D remains ambiguous. V was clipped by 1 base and J by 0 bases, with 10 bases between them. Germline values: CDR1 LGHDT, CDR2 YNNKEL (reference sequence). CDR3 length: 16 amino acids. The CDR3 spells CASSQGQQISGNTIYF. The CDR3 DNA sequence: TGTGCCAGCAGCCAAGGTCAACAGATCTCTGGAAACACCATATATTTT.

The genes are TRBV5-1 and TRBJ2-1; D possibly corresponds to TRBD1 (6 bases). The V end was cut by 8 bases, the J end by 4 bases, with 19 bases between. The CDR3 consists of 15 residues. CDR1 is SGHRS, CDR2 YFSETQ, per germline. The CDR3 protein is CASSVVGAQYNEQFF. The DNA of the CDR3 is TGCGCCAGTAGCGTCGTGGGGGCCCAGTACAATGAGCAGTTCTTC.

CDR3 coding DNA: TGTGCCACCAGTGACGACCCCAGGGGAGATACGCAGTATTTT. Protein: CATSDDPRGDTQYF. This chain joins TRBV24-1 and TRBJ2-3, with D possibly TRBD1 on 6 matching bases. The CDR3 spans 14 residues. Trimming pared 4 bases from V and 5 bases from J, leaving 12 bases between. Germline V gene sequence: CDR1 KGHDR, CDR2 SFDVKD.

This chain connects TRBV10-1 to TRBJ2-2, with TRBD1 matching 7 bases. The trim removed 5 bases at V and 1 base at J, leaving 4 bases unmatched. This CDR3 region has 15 residues. Germline values: CDR1 WNHNN, CDR2 SYGVQD (reference sequence). CDR3 nucleotide sequence: TGCGCCAGCAGTAGGACAGGTTTGAACACCGGGGAGCTGTTTTTT. The encoded protein is CASSRTGLNTGELFF.

The chain employs TRBV11-2 and TRBJ1-1; 10 nucleotides agree with TRBD1. The CDR3 spans 13 residues. Per germline, CDR1 SGHAT and CDR2 FQNNGV. V trimming: 5 bases; J trimming: 7 bases; junction bases outside the gene matches: 4. The CDR3 nucleotides are TGTGCCAGCAGCGGGGACAGGGGAGGTGAAGCTTTCTTT. As protein: CASSGDRGGEAFF. Full variable domain (remainder filled in from reference TRBV11-2 and TRBJ1-1): EAGVAQSPRYKIIEKRQSVAFWCNPISGHATLYWYQQILGQGPKLLIQFQNNGVVDDSQLPKDRFSAERLKGVDSTLKIQPAKLEDSAVYLCASSGDRGGEAFFGQGTRLTVV.

CDR3 in amino acids: CASSPRSDSSYEQYF. The CDR3 bases are TGTGCCAGCAGTCCGAGATCGGACAGTTCCTACGAGCAGTACTTC. The V gene is TRBV27, the J gene TRBJ2-7; possible D gene TRBD1, 6 bases. From germline, CDR1 is MNHEY and CDR2 SMNVEV (reference sequence). V lost 5 bases to trimming and J lost 1 base, with 15 bases between them. The CDR3 is 15 amino acids.

This clone was counted a single time. The chain carries TRBV12-3 or TRBV12-4 and TRBJ2-1, with TRBD1 identical over 7 bases. After removal of 5 bases from V and 7 bases from J, the junction contained 2 bases not matched to a gene. There are 12 residues in the CDR3. The CDR3 here is CASSIQGNEQFF. The CDR3 nucleotides are TGTGCCAGCAGTATACAGGGGAATGAGCAGTTCTTC.

This clone was detected once. This chain joins TRBV5-6 and TRBJ2-1; 7 bases agree with TRBD2. Germline CDR1 and CDR2: SGHDT and YYEEEE. Germline trimming cut 4 bases from V and 9 bases from J; bases unmatched to any gene: 16. This CDR3 spans 16 amino acids. The chain's CDR3 is CASSITRGRADGEQFF. The CDR3 region has the DNA TGTGCCAGCAGCATCACCCGGGGGAGGGCCGACGGTGAGCAGTTCTTC.